Shown below are 12 T cell receptor beta chains from a single sample sequenced in a study of blood T cell repertoires in COVID-19 (dated by TCRdb to about 2020). The library was built by means of the immunoSEQ multiplex PCR assay. The table was pulled from immuneACCESS by TCRdb, which kept in-frame rearrangements only. Such tables lose some clones; where checked, under half of the loss comes from unresolved V genes, and the rest has no known cause. The table for this sample lists hundreds of thousands of clones; nearly 90% of them were counted only once. The ten top clones hold more than 10% of the sample. Specimen: peripheral blood. The receptors derive from a woman between 18 and 29 years old who had recovered from COVID-19.

This clone showed up just once. The chain uses TRBV30 and TRBJ2-3, with TRBD2 matching over 7 bases. Germline V lookup: CDR1 GTSNPN, CDR2 SVGIG (reference sequence). This CDR3 has 14 residues. V lost 5 bases, J lost 1 base, and 6 bases stayed unmatched. Here the CDR3 reads CAWGLAVGTDTQYF. Here the CDR3 DNA reads TGTGCCTGGGGTCTAGCGGTGGGCACAGATACGCAGTATTTT.

The chain recombines TRBV4-1 with TRBJ2-5; 9 bases agree with TRBD2. Trimming cost V 4 bases and J 5 bases; bases outside gene matches: 14. The CDR3 is 17 residues long. From germline, CDR1 is MGHRA and CDR2 YSYEKL. CDR3 DNA: TGCGCCAGCAGCCGGTCCCGAGGCGGGAGGGCAGTGGAGACCCAGTACTTC. Translating gives CASSRSRGGRAVETQYF.

The gene calls are TRBV6-5 and TRBJ2-1; the match to TRBD2 covers 13 bases. The junction had 7 bases not matched to a gene; V was cut back by 6 bases and J by 8 bases. There are 15 residues in the CDR3. Germline V lookup: CDR1 MNHEY, CDR2 SVGAGI. CDR3 loop: CASRQGTSGIYEQFF. The CDR3, as DNA: TGTGCCAGCAGACAAGGGACTAGCGGGATCTATGAGCAGTTCTTC.

The gene calls are TRBV11-3 and TRBJ2-1, with a possible D match to TRBD1 (6 bases). The germline V gene encodes CDR1 SGHNT and CDR2 YENEEA. The germline V and J ends were trimmed by 5 bases and 5 bases, with 13 bases remaining between them. The CDR3 runs to 14 residues. The DNA of the CDR3 is TGTGCCAGCAGCCGGGACACGGGTAACAATGAGCAGTTCTTC. It is translated as CASSRDTGNNEQFF.

The chain combines TRBV29-1 with TRBJ1-1, with unresolved D. Trimming removed 6 bases from V and 5 bases from J, with 19 bases in between. The V gene's germline CDR1 is SQVTM and CDR2 ANQGSEA. The CDR3 is 14 residues long. CDR3 coding DNA: TGCAGCGTAGTGACCGGGCCTTCGGGGACTGAAGCTTTCTTT. This sequence encodes CSVVTGPSGTEAFF.

The rearrangement uses TRBV6-5 and TRBJ2-5, with TRBD2 matching over 12 bases. The length of the CDR3 is 14 residues. The trim removed 7 bases at V and 5 bases at J, leaving 5 bases unmatched. CDR1 and CDR2 (germline): MNHEY, SVGAGI. The CDR3 sequence: CASKATSGSETQYF. The CDR3 nucleotides read TGTGCCAGCAAGGCGACTAGCGGGAGCGAGACCCAGTACTTC.

The chain carries TRBV19 and TRBJ1-5, with TRBD1 identical over 8 bases. V lost 5 bases and J lost 2; bases outside the gene matches: 5. From germline, CDR1 is LNHDA and CDR2 SQIVND (reference sequence). The CDR3 extends over 15 amino acids. DNA of the CDR3: TGTGCCAGTAGTTCAGGACAGGGCGGCAATCAGCCCCAGCATTTT. Protein product: CASSSGQGGNQPQHF.

This clone has just one count. This chain's CDR3 is CASSLDSSNYGYTF. CDR3 coding DNA: TGTGCCAGCAGCTTAGACAGCAGCAACTATGGCTACACCTTC. The V and J genes are TRBV11-1 and TRBJ1-2; D is unclear. The CDR3 extends over 14 amino acids. Between the trimmed V and J ends, which lost 1 base and 2 bases, there was a span of 8 bases. Looked up from germline, CDR1 is SGHAT and CDR2 is FQDESV (reference sequence).

The chain links TRBV5-1 to TRBJ2-1; 7 bases fit TRBD1. The CDR3 loop spans 15 amino acids. CDR1 SGHRS and CDR2 YFSETQ come from the germline V gene. Trimming at V came to 6 bases and at J to 2 bases, leaving 8 bases not matched to a gene. The CDR3 loop reads CASILGQGAYNEQFF. CDR3 DNA: TGCGCCAGCATCCTGGGGCAGGGGGCCTACAATGAGCAGTTCTTC.

The rearrangement joins TRBV7-6 to TRBJ1-1, with a possible D match to TRBD1 (6 bases). This CDR3 contains 18 residues. V dropped 1 base and J dropped 1 base, with 19 bases sitting between them. Germline-derived CDR1 and CDR2 are SGHVS and FNYEAQ. The DNA of the CDR3 is TGTGCCAGCAGCTTAGATGTCGGGGGGGCGATGGGGAACACTGAAGCTTTCTTT. Translation gives CASSLDVGGAMGNTEAFF.

This chain connects TRBV7-9 to TRBJ1-1, with 7 bases fitting TRBD1. V trimming: 5 bases; J trimming: 3 bases; junction bases outside the gene matches: 9. The CDR3 covers 15 residues. Looked up from germline, CDR1 is SEHNR and CDR2 is FQNEAQ (reference sequence). The CDR3 loop reads CASSIYTGAHTEAFF. The DNA for the CDR3 is TGTGCCAGCAGCATATACACAGGGGCCCACACTGAAGCTTTCTTT.

The J gene is TRBJ2-3, the V gene TRBV9, with 11 bases aligning to TRBD2. The CDR3 is made up of 18 amino acids. Trimming removed 2 bases from V and 1 base from J; junction bases left unmatched: 9. CDR1 is SGDLS and CDR2 is YYNGEE in the germline V gene. Here the CDR3 DNA reads TGTGCCAGCAGCGTCAATAGCGGGAGGGCCGGACGCACAGATACGCAGTATTTT. It codes for CASSVNSGRAGRTDTQYF.